These 22 T cell receptor beta chains originate from one sample sequenced in a study of T-cell reconstitution after alpha-beta-depleted transplantation in children. A library of TCRbeta sequences, prepared with unique molecular identifiers, was generated. From the PCR reads, TCRdb called clonotypes with MiXCR, one entry per CDR3 protein. Here the sample spans just over 350,000 distinct CDR3 sequences, approximately 12% being singletons. The starting material was PBMCs, obtained from the stem cell graft. These receptors were taken from a human donor who donated a stem cell graft to a child with Fanconi anemia.

This clonotype was seen a few times. J is TRBJ2-2 and V is TRBV5-1, with 9 bases lining up with TRBD2. V was pared by 9 bases and J by 0 bases, with 3 bases of the junction left unmatched. CDR1 SGHRS and CDR2 YFSETQ come from the germline V gene. This CDR3 contains 14 residues. CDR3 bases: TGCGCCACCGGGACTAGCCCGAACACCGGGGAGCTGTTTTTT. Amino acid sequence: CATGTSPNTGELFF.

This clonotype was seen more than once but under ten times. The genes are TRBV5-1 and TRBJ1-4; unclear D gene. V dropped 1 base and J dropped 8 bases, with 12 bases sitting between them. Germline CDR1 reads SGHRS; CDR2 reads YFSETQ. This CDR3 comprises 14 residues. The CDR3 DNA is TGCGCCAGCAGCTTGACCCTCGGCGGCGAAAAACTGTTTTTT. Residues: CASSLTLGGEKLFF.

In its sample, this clonotype was seen many times. The rearrangement uses TRBV29-1 and TRBJ2-2; D might be TRBD1 (5 bases). This CDR3 has 13 residues. Germline V CDR1 and CDR2: SQVTM, ANQGSEA. The V gene lost 4 bases and the J gene lost 1 base, with 7 bases spanning the gap. CDR3 amino acids: CSVVTENTGELFF. The CDR3 DNA reads as TGCAGCGTTGTGACAGAGAACACCGGGGAGCTGTTTTTT.

The gene calls are TRBV6-1 and TRBJ2-1, with 9 bases matching TRBD2. The CDR3 runs to 15 residues. V gave up 4 bases and J gave up 4 bases; unmatched junction bases: 5. The germline V gene has CDR1 MNHNS and CDR2 SASEGT. The DNA for the CDR3 is TGTGCCAGCAGTGCTGCTAGCGGGGAATACAATGAGCAGTTCTTC. This sequence encodes CASSAASGEYNEQFF.

The sample holds a few counts of this clonotype. The chain joins TRBV12-3 or TRBV12-4 to TRBJ1-3; 9 bases agree with TRBD1. CDR3 size: 16 residues. The V segment lost 4 bases and the J segment 1 base; nucleotides outside the gene matches: 5. CDR3 sequence (DNA): TGTGCCAGCAGTTGGGGGACAGGGAGATCTGGAAACACCATATATTTT. Its protein product is CASSWGTGRSGNTIYF.

Ten or more counts support this clonotype. An end of the junction differs from the germline gene, which may be a read error. The chain carries TRBV10-3 and TRBJ2-1; no firm D call. The CDR3 is 14 amino acids. Per the germline V gene, CDR1 is ENHRY and CDR2 is SYGVKD. CDR3 in DNA: TGTGCCATCAGTGCGGAAGGCAGACACAATGAGCAGGTCTTC. Protein sequence: CAISAEGRHNEQVF.

This clonotype was found many times. The genes are TRBV10-2 and TRBJ1-2; D gene ambiguous. V lost 7 bases and J 6 bases, leaving 18 bases between the germline ends. This CDR3 region has 14 residues. Germline CDR1 is WSHSY and CDR2 is SAAADI. The CDR3 loop reads CASTMGVGLHGYTF. In DNA, the CDR3 is TGCGCCAGCACGATGGGAGTCGGGCTGCATGGCTACACCTTC.

This clonotype was picked up many times. The chain employs TRBV5-1 and TRBJ2-1; D possibly corresponds to TRBD2 (6 bases). The CDR3 consists of 13 residues. V lost 1 base and J 9 bases, leaving 11 bases between the germline ends. Germline V gene sequence: CDR1 SGHRS, CDR2 YFSETQ. The CDR3, as DNA: TGCGCCAGCAGCTTGAAGTTGGGGGGTGAGCAGTTCTTC. It codes for CASSLKLGGEQFF.

This clonotype was recorded a few times. The V and J genes are TRBV5-1 and TRBJ1-2, with a possible D match to TRBD1 (5 bases). The CDR3 runs to 13 residues. V was cut by 5 bases and J by 2 bases, with 10 bases left in between. CDR1 is SGHRS, CDR2 YFSETQ, per germline. The CDR3 sequence: CASRRGTNYGYTF. The CDR3 DNA sequence: TGCGCCAGCAGACGAGGGACCAACTATGGCTACACCTTC.

The rearrangement joins TRBV29-1 to TRBJ2-1, with TRBD1 identical over 10 bases. The CDR3 runs 18 residues. Trimming removed 1 base from V and 1 base from J; junction bases left unmatched: 10. Germline-derived CDR1 and CDR2 are SQVTM and ANQGSEA. CDR3 region: CSVEGGVTGGFSYNEQFF. The CDR3 nucleotides are TGCAGCGTTGAAGGGGGGGTGACAGGGGGCTTTTCCTACAATGAGCAGTTCTTC.

The table lists this clonotype with a few counts. V and J are TRBV20-1 and TRBJ1-1, with 9 bases matching TRBD1. After removal of 5 bases from V and 7 bases from J, the junction contained 5 bases not matched to a gene. There are 12 residues in the CDR3. Germline lookup yields CDR1 DFQATT and CDR2 SNEGSKA (reference sequence). The chain's CDR3 is CSAGTGSFEAFF. The CDR3, as DNA: TGCAGTGCTGGGACAGGGAGTTTTGAAGCTTTCTTT.

There are many counts of this clonotype. The V and J genes are TRBV2 and TRBJ2-7; D not resolved. Germline V gives CDR1 SNHLY, CDR2 FYNNEI. The ends were cut back, 7 bases at V and 3 bases at J, with 7 bases in the middle. This CDR3 has 11 amino acids. The CDR3 loop reads CASTEYYEQYF. CDR3 in DNA: TGTGCCAGCACGGAGTACTACGAGCAGTACTTC.

This clonotype has a count of ten or more. The rearrangement links TRBV9 to TRBJ2-7, with 12 bases matching TRBD1. The CDR3 extends over 15 amino acids. In germline, CDR1 is SGDLS, CDR2 YYNGEE. Germline trimming cut 2 bases from V and 5 bases from J; bases unmatched to any gene: 5. The CDR3 DNA reads TGTGCCAGCAGCGTCACCGGGACAGGGGGCCACGAGCAGTACTTC. The encoded protein is CASSVTGTGGHEQYF.

CDR3 amino acids: CASSLSTYQETQYF. The DNA for the CDR3 is TGTGCCAGCTCACTGTCTACATACCAAGAGACCCAGTACTTC. The rearrangement links TRBV18 to TRBJ2-5; no definite D call. The V gene lost 4 bases and the J gene lost 0 bases, with 9 bases spanning the gap. The CDR3 is 14 residues long. From germline, CDR1 is KGHSH and CDR2 LQKENI.

This clonotype showed up many times. This chain uses TRBV12-3 or TRBV12-4 with TRBJ1-1, with no clear D. The CDR3 contains 14 residues. The V end lost 3 bases, the J end lost 6 bases, and 14 bases lay between the germline ends. CDR3 residues: CASSFSPSPPEAFF. In nucleotides, the CDR3 is TGTGCCAGCAGTTTCAGCCCTTCGCCCCCTGAAGCTTTCTTT.

This clonotype appeared a few times. This chain uses TRBV15 with TRBJ2-7; D not resolved. The CDR3 contains 15 residues. Trimming pared 3 bases from V and 2 bases from J, leaving 14 bases between. Per the germline V gene, CDR1 is LNHNV and CDR2 is YYDKDF (reference sequence). The CDR3 DNA reads TGTGCCACCAGCAGTGAACCCGCAGCAGCCTACGAGCAGTACTTC. Translation gives CATSSEPAAAYEQYF. Full variable domain (outside the CDR3, taken from reference TRBV15 and TRBJ2-7): DAMVIQNPRYQVTQFGKPVTLSCSQTLNHNVMYWYQQKSSQAPKLLFHYYDKDFNNEADTPDNFQSRRPNTSFCFLDIRSPGLGDTAMYLCATSSEPAAAYEQYFGPGTRLTVT.

This clonotype appeared a few times. The gene calls are TRBV27 and TRBJ1-2; a possible D gene is TRBD1 (5 bases). With 5 bases removed from V and 2 bases from J, the gap between germline ends came to 15 bases. The CDR3 covers 15 residues. Germline V gene lookup returns CDR1 MNHEY and CDR2 SMNVEV (reference sequence). CDR3 residues: CASSRSAGPNYGYTF. CDR3 bases: TGTGCCAGCAGTAGGTCAGCAGGGCCAAACTATGGCTACACCTTC.

A few counts support this clonotype. This rearrangement joins TRBV18 to TRBJ1-6; D perhaps matches TRBD1 (5 bases). This CDR3 has 19 amino acids. Germline V lookup: CDR1 KGHSH, CDR2 LQKENI. V was trimmed by 4 bases and J by 7 bases, leaving 26 bases between them. The CDR3 here is CASSRRAGATMSGNSPLHF. CDR3 nucleotide sequence: TGTGCCAGCTCACGACGGGCTGGGGCCACCATGTCCGGGAATTCACCCCTCCACTTT.

The chain joins TRBV7-2 to TRBJ2-1, with D perhaps TRBD1 (5 bases). The CDR3 runs to 15 residues. The V and J ends lost 5 bases and 4 bases respectively, with 15 bases between them. CDR1 and CDR2 from the germline V gene are SGHTA and FQGNSA. The CDR3 nucleotides read TGTGCCAGCAGCCCCCATCCGACAGTTTACAATGAGCAGTTCTTC. The encoded protein is CASSPHPTVYNEQFF.

A few counts support this clonotype. The DNA for the CDR3 is TGTGCCAGCAGCCAGGTCCCTAGCCAAATTACAGATACGCAGTATTTT. It translates to CASSQVPSQITDTQYF. This chain links TRBV3-1 with TRBJ2-3; tentative D call: TRBD2 (5 bases). This CDR3 has 16 amino acids. Germline values: CDR1 LGHDT, CDR2 YNNKEL (reference sequence). V gave up 3 bases and J gave up 3 bases, with 16 bases separating them.

This clonotype was detected ten times or more. This sequence joins TRBV5-1 and TRBJ1-3, with a possible D match to TRBD1 (6 bases). The V gene lost 3 bases and the J gene lost 1 base, with 8 bases spanning the gap. The germline V gene has CDR1 SGHRS and CDR2 YFSETQ. The CDR3 loop spans 14 amino acids. CDR3 DNA sequence: TGCGCCAGCAGCTCAGGGGAGTCTGGAAACACCATATATTTT. Amino acid sequence: CASSSGESGNTIYF.

This clonotype has only a few counts. This sequence joins TRBV9 and TRBJ1-6, with TRBD1 as a possible D gene (6 bases). Trimming took 6 bases from V and 6 from J, leaving 7 bases between them. CDR3 length: 12 amino acids. Germline assignment: CDR1 SGDLS and CDR2 YYNGEE. CDR3 protein: CASNRANSPLHF. The CDR3 bases are TGTGCCAGCAACAGGGCTAATTCACCCCTCCACTTT.